The rows below give T cell receptor beta chains drawn from one sample of a study of T cell responses to AZD1222 COVID-19 vaccine. Assay used: immunoSEQ multiplex PCR; TCRdb lists only in-frame clones, some missing. The sample gives about 92,000 clones, around 90% of which show up once; about a fifth is in the top ten. This material consisted of peripheral blood, taken on day 0 of AZD1222 vaccination. Receptors originate from an adult in good health. CDR3s include the opening cysteine and the closing phenylalanine or tryptophan. The D gene is left open where the match is weak. Only part of the rows carry a size: once, few, many, or a class if the clone is expanded.

-	TRBV28	TRBD2	TRBJ2-3	CASSLAGGTDTQYF	TGTGCCAGCAGTTTAGCGGGGGGCACAGATACGCAGTATTTT
-	TRBV11-2	-	TRBJ2-5	CASSLVRETQYF	TGTGCCAGCAGCTTAGTCCGTGAGACCCAGTACTTC
once	TRBV28	-	TRBJ2-7	CASRYRGGYYEQYF	TGTGCCAGCAGATACAGGGGAGGGTACTACGAGCAGTACTTC
-	TRBV4-1	TRBD1	TRBJ2-7	CASSQWETGTGGLQQYF	TGCGCCAGCAGCCAGTGGGAAACCGGGACAGGGGGTCTACAGCAGTACTTC
-	TRBV27	-	TRBJ2-7	CASSSKPFNSYEQYF	TGTGCCAGCAGTTCCAAACCCTTTAACTCCTACGAGCAGTACTTC
-	TRBV9	TRBD1	TRBJ1-5	CASSTPDFLGTVANQPQHF	TGTGCCAGCAGCACACCAGATTTCCTCGGGACAGTGGCCAATCAGCCCCAGCATTTT
few	TRBV10-3	-	TRBJ1-3	CAISNGNTIYF	TGTGCCATCAGCAACGGAAACACCATATATTTT
once	TRBV7-9	-	TRBJ1-4	CASSLRGIGEKLFF	TGTGCCAGCAGCTTAAGGGGGATTGGTGAAAAACTGTTTTTT
-	TRBV3-1/TRBV3-2	-	TRBJ2-7	CASSQDYGAYEQYF	TGTGCCAGCAGCCAAGATTACGGGGCCTACGAGCAGTACTTC
once	TRBV6-5	-	TRBJ1-3	CASRPPGNTIYF	TGTGCCAGCAGACCTCCTGGAAACACCATATATTTT
-	TRBV15	TRBD1	TRBJ1-3	CATSRKYGTGGSGNTIYF	TGTGCCACCAGCAGGAAGTACGGGACAGGGGGCTCGGGAAACACCATATATTTT
-	TRBV4-1	-	TRBJ2-2	CASSRLQGLGGELFF	TGCGCCAGCAGCCGATTGCAGGGGCTGGGCGGGGAGCTGTTTTTT
-	TRBV5-4	TRBD1	TRBJ2-1	CASRSLGQVNNEQFF	TGTGCCAGCAGATCATTGGGACAGGTTAACAATGAGCAGTTCTTC
-	TRBV6-5	-	TRBJ1-1	CASNRLQGTEAFF	TGTGCCAGCAATAGACTACAGGGAACTGAAGCTTTCTTT
-	TRBV6-2/TRBV6-3	-	TRBJ2-7	CASSDRRSYEQYF	TGTGCCAGCAGTGACAGGCGGTCCTACGAGCAGTACTTC
-	TRBV6-1	-	TRBJ2-1	CASSESSGGLINEQFF	TGTGCCAGCAGTGAAAGTTCCGGGGGATTGATCAATGAGCAGTTCTTC
-	TRBV3-1/TRBV3-2	-	TRBJ1-5	CASSQGRGGQPQHF	TGTGCCAGCAGCCAAGGCAGGGGTGGACAGCCCCAGCATTTT
-	TRBV2	TRBD1	TRBJ2-7	CASSDRDSSYEQYF	TGTGCCAGCAGTGACCGGGACAGCTCCTACGAGCAGTACTTC
-	TRBV13	TRBD1	TRBJ1-5	CASSLRTGNQPQHF	TGTGCCAGCAGCCTCCGGACAGGGAATCAGCCCCAGCATTTT
once	TRBV25-1	TRBD1	TRBJ1-3	CASARQGISGNTIYF	TGTGCCAGCGCTCGACAGGGGATCTCTGGAAACACCATATATTTT
-	TRBV28	-	TRBJ1-5	CASSLDIPQPQHF	TGTGCCAGCAGTTTGGACATTCCTCAGCCCCAGCATTTT
few	TRBV27	TRBD1	TRBJ1-2	CASSSHTPRGRGGYTF	TGTGCCAGCAGTTCCCACACCCCCAGGGGGCGGGGTGGCTACACCTTC
once	TRBV5-5	-	TRBJ2-1	CASSLGLVSEQFF	TGTGCCAGCAGCTTGGGACTAGTGAGTGAGCAGTTCTTC
few	TRBV6-6	-	TRBJ2-7	CASSGGTSGASYEQYF	TGTGCCAGCAGCGGGGGGACCTCAGGGGCCTCCTACGAGCAGTACTTC